This TCR beta chain stems from a study of human T cells and chemical hapten exposure listed by TCRdb under 2021. General notes on the study: For sensitization, 2% DPC in acetone was applied to a roughly 2 cm by roughly 2 cm area of upper inner arm skin. Weekly therapeutic DPC doses were additionally applied to the scalp of patients throughout the roughly 23-week study period. Patch testing was performed on the upper back with Finn chambers containing 0.01% DPC, and the patch tests were scored after 6 days according to International Contact Dermatitis Research Group standards. Most of the patients in the cohort were female, and the cohort covered alopecia areata with under or over 50% scalp involvement, alopecia totalis and alopecia universalis. The libraries were sequenced as a pool, and the TCR yield per sample differed mostly because of small variations in library volumes within the pool. This study followed changes in the peripheral blood TCR repertoire in vivo during primary and secondary sensitization of alopecia patients to the hapten diphenylcyclopropenone (DPC). Patient blood was sampled pre-sensitization (week 0) and at 2, 6 and about 24 weeks after DPC sensitization. About 30 alopecia patients provided blood for TCR sequencing at one to four time points (pre-sensitization, 2, 6 and 24 weeks).

The library was made by RACE. Reads for this sample came from a NextSeq 500. During library preparation, unique molecular identifiers were attached to individual cDNA molecules so that TCRs could be counted quantitatively and reproducibly. Each blood RNA sample was used to sequence both TCR alpha and TCR beta chains. As for how the authors treated the data: The median number of TCRs per sample was some 100,000, ranging from about 23,224 to 690,600. The Decombinator software suite was used to annotate the V, J and CDR3 of the TCR reads. For the PS versus PT1 abundance plots, all samples were subsampled to the same number of TCRs (28,000). Expanded TCRs were defined as absent before sensitization and observed at least eight times at the 2-week time point. Starting from the raw public reads, TCRdb applied fastp trimming at Q25, assembled clones with MiXCR and retained in-frame beta chains. Each CDR3 protein appears once, grouped with its most common genes and DNA. TCRdb, not the authors, supplied the V and J calls. The sample yields 55,000 to 75,000 distinct CDR3 sequences; 9.5% to 15% were counted once. The ten largest account for 2% to 3% of the sample.

With respect to this clonotype: Its specific antigen is unknown. No base qualities exist here, and no much larger clone lies one base off it.

Points the paper makes about the study in general: After repeated subsampling, the strength of the expansion versus patch-test correlation and the threshold at which it became significant changed. All patients had alopecia, a presumed autoimmune disease, so their immune response might differ from that of healthy individuals. A positive correlation was found between the number of PT1 expanded TCRs and patch test score, with significance reached at thresholds 8, 16 and 32 but not 4. No change with DPC sensitization was found in the number of TCRs above 1 in 1000 frequency, and no evidence of global repertoire structure alterations was found. Compared with pre-sensitization or healthy control sets, expanded TCRs formed significantly more large CDR3 similarity clusters, which is consistent with antigen-driven responses.

The time point label here, explained by the study, means: patch test 3, about 24 weeks after DPC sensitization. According to the study, the label for this sample's treatment or condition signals: therapeutic diphenylcyclopropenone sensitization with weekly scalp DPC. Blood at each patch-test visit was drawn before the patch test was applied. To be eligible, patients had to be aged 18 to 70, diagnosed with alopecia and judged suitable for DPC therapy, while pregnant patients were excluded. Total RNA was isolated from unfractionated whole blood collected in Tempus Blood RNA tubes. This receptor was identified in a man aged 25 to 45 with alopecia areata. Some clones in this sample may be carry-over from other donors' samples. Material: whole blood, obtained in connection with sensitization to the hapten diphenylcyclopropenone (DPC).

Here the CDR3 is given as CASRRRTAYSNQPQHF. The sequenced DNA: TGTGCCAGTAGACGCCGGACAGCTTATAGCAATCAGCCCCAGCATTTT. Here the chain combines TRBV19 and TRBJ1-5, with a weak D call of TRBD1 (6 bases match). The germline V gene (reference sequence) specifies LNHDA as CDR1 and SQIVND as CDR2. Cut back by 6 bases and 0 bases, the V and J ends lie 15 bases apart. The CDR3 numbers 16 residues from cysteine through phenylalanine. The retained sequence is limited to the CDR3, 48 bases, with the frame set at the first base.